These 27 T cell receptor beta chains were all obtained from the same sample, sequenced in a study of blood T cell repertoires in COVID-19. Using immunoSEQ multiplex PCR, the repertoire was profiled, and TCRdb retains in-frame clones only, with some absent. The table has over 200,000 clones, around 83% seen once; the top ten hold 5.5% to 7.5%. Sequencing was carried out using PBMCs or T cells enriched from blood (not recorded which). These TCRs come from a woman aged 40 to 50 who had recovered from COVID-19.

The genes are TRBV21-1 and TRBJ2-5; the table's D call of TRBD1 was not tested on the DNA. TRBV21-1 is a pseudogene locus. The CDR3 spans 14 residues. The chain's CDR3 is CASKSGTGLETQYF. The CDR3 DNA reads TGTGCCAGCAAGTCGGGGACAGGGCTAGAGACCCAGTACTTC.

This chain links TRBV6-2 or TRBV6-3 with TRBJ1-2; D is unclear. Germline V gene lookup returns CDR1 MNHEY and CDR2 SVGEGT. This CDR3 has 13 amino acids. V was cut by 2 bases and J by 2 bases, with 6 bases left in between. The CDR3 spells CASSYQVNYGYTF. The CDR3 nucleotides are TGTGCCAGCAGTTACCAGGTCAACTATGGCTACACCTTC.

This clone came up a few times. The chain employs TRBV10-3 and TRBJ1-4; D uncertain. Per the germline V gene, CDR1 is ENHRY and CDR2 is SYGVKD. The CDR3 consists of 14 residues. The V gene lost 6 bases and the J gene lost 0 bases, with 8 bases spanning the gap. CDR3 sequence (DNA): TGTGCCATCAGAGATACAGCAACTAATGAAAAACTGTTTTTT. This encodes CAIRDTATNEKLFF.

The chain carries TRBV5-4 and TRBJ2-3; 9 nucleotides line up with TRBD2. The V gene end was trimmed by 5 bases and the J gene end by 3 bases; junction bases not matched to a gene: 7. The germline CDR1 and CDR2 sequences are SGHNT and YYREEE (reference sequence). This CDR3 has 15 amino acids. DNA for the CDR3: TGTGCCAGCAGGTCGGCGGGAGGGTTAACAGATACGCAGTATTTT. Translating gives CASRSAGGLTDTQYF.

This clone has only one observation. The gene calls are TRBV7-2 and TRBJ2-3, with 9 bases identical to TRBD1. The CDR3 runs 13 residues. Germline CDR1 and CDR2: SGHTA and FQGNSA. The junction had 4 bases not matched to a gene; V was cut back by 4 bases and J by 8 bases. The CDR3 is CASSSGQGGTQYF. The CDR3 bases are TGTGCCAGCAGCTCGGGACAGGGAGGTACGCAGTATTTT.

The chain combines TRBV7-2 with TRBJ2-7; tentative D call: TRBD1 (6 bases). Trimming took off 5 bases at V and 5 bases at J, with 10 bases between the two ends. This CDR3 contains 12 residues. Germline values: CDR1 SGHTA, CDR2 FQGNSA. The CDR3 spells CASSGRGNEQYV. The DNA for the CDR3 is TGTGCCAGCAGCGGTAGGGGGAACGAGCAGTACGTC.

This chain uses TRBV7-6 with TRBJ2-5; no clear D gene. CDR3 size: 15 residues. From germline, CDR1 is SGHVS and CDR2 FNYEAQ. Between the trimmed V and J ends, which lost 3 bases and 5 bases, there was a span of 16 bases. The CDR3 sequence: CASSLMSSISETQYF. The CDR3, as DNA: TGTGCCAGCAGCTTGATGAGTTCGATTTCGGAGACCCAGTACTTC.

This chain joins TRBV3-1 (or the pseudogene TRBV3-2) and TRBJ2-7; 12 bases match TRBD2. Germline V CDR1 and CDR2: LGHDT, YNNKEL (reference sequence). With 6 bases clipped from V and 3 bases from J, the junction kept 9 bases outside the gene matches. CDR3 length: 16 amino acids. The CDR3 DNA reads as TGTGCCAGCAGGTCCACTAGCGGGAGGAGAGGCTACGAGCAGTACTTC. Translated, it gives CASRSTSGRRGYEQYF.

V and J are TRBV30 and TRBJ1-1; 9 nucleotides line up with TRBD1. With V trimmed by 4 bases and J by 2 bases, 5 bases remained unmatched. From germline, CDR1 is GTSNPN and CDR2 SVGIG (reference sequence). The CDR3 is 14 amino acids. CDR3 region: CAWIPGQGNTEAFF. CDR3 bases: TGTGCCTGGATCCCGGGACAGGGAAACACTGAAGCTTTCTTT.

This clone was seen just once. This chain uses TRBV29-1 with TRBJ2-7, with no clear D. The CDR3 length is 11 residues. Germline CDR1 reads SQVTM; CDR2 reads ANQGSEA. V lost 4 bases and J 0 bases, leaving 4 bases between the germline ends. The CDR3 region is CSVASSYEQYF. Written as DNA, the CDR3 is TGCAGCGTTGCTAGCTCCTACGAGCAGTACTTC.

The V call is TRBV6-1, the J call TRBJ2-2, with TRBD2 as a possible D gene (6 bases). The germline gives CDR1 MNHNS, CDR2 SASEGT. V was pared by 1 base and J by 3 bases, with 15 bases between. The CDR3 extends over 17 amino acids. The CDR3 region is CASSEDGRPGDTGELFF. CDR3 in DNA: TGTGCCAGCAGTGAAGACGGTAGACCGGGGGACACCGGGGAGCTGTTTTTT.

V usage is TRBV5-4 and J usage is TRBJ2-3; TRBD1 is a possible D gene (6 bases). CDR3 length equals 17 residues. The V end lost 3 bases, the J end lost 1 base, and 18 bases lay between the germline ends. Germline lookup yields CDR1 SGHNT and CDR2 YYREEE (reference sequence). The CDR3 loop reads CASSSGLGAGGTDTQYF. DNA for the CDR3: TGTGCCAGCAGCTCCGGGTTAGGGGCAGGGGGCACAGATACGCAGTATTTT.

The rearrangement links TRBV30 to TRBJ1-5, with a weak D call TRBD1 (5 bases). The CDR3 is 15 residues long. Germline assignment: CDR1 GTSNPN and CDR2 SVGIG (reference sequence). With 2 bases removed from V and 3 bases from J, the gap between germline ends came to 14 bases. The CDR3 here is CAWSRDYNYNQPQHF. CDR3 coding DNA: TGTGCCTGGAGTAGGGACTACAATTACAATCAGCCCCAGCATTTT.

The genes are TRBV5-1 and TRBJ2-1; the match to TRBD1 covers 9 bases. CDR1 is SGHRS, CDR2 YFSETQ, per germline. This CDR3 spans 15 amino acids. The V gene end was trimmed by 4 bases and the J gene end by 6 bases; junction bases not matched to a gene: 8. The CDR3 protein is CASSISGTGPNEQFF. The CDR3, as DNA: TGCGCCAGCAGCATCTCCGGGACAGGGCCCAATGAGCAGTTCTTC.

A few counts support this clone. The J gene is TRBJ1-2, the V gene TRBV12-3 or TRBV12-4; D might be TRBD1 (5 bases). V gave up 4 bases and J gave up 11 bases, with 14 bases separating them. The CDR3 covers 12 residues. CDR3 sequence reads: CASSYRDFRYTF. The CDR3 coding sequence is TGTGCCAGCAGTTACCGGGACTTCAGATACACCTTC.

Only one count was recorded for this clone. This chain uses TRBV15 with TRBJ2-1, with TRBD2 as a possible D gene (6 bases). The CDR3 is 17 residues long. CDR1 LNHNV and CDR2 YYDKDF come from the germline V gene (reference sequence). Trimming took 0 bases from V and 0 from J, leaving 12 bases between them. The CDR3 region has the DNA TGTGCCACCAGCAGAGATCTAGCGAGCCGCTCCTACAATGAGCAGTTCTTC. This translates into CATSRDLASRSYNEQFF.

J is TRBJ1-1 and V is TRBV13; tentatively, D is TRBD1 (5 bases). This CDR3 contains 14 residues. Germline CDR1 and CDR2: PRHDT and FYEKMQ (reference sequence). The V gene lost 5 bases and the J gene lost 4 bases, with 14 bases spanning the gap. For the CDR3, the DNA is TGTGCCAGCAGCCCCGAGGGCGGGGCCACTGAAGCTTTCTTT. Protein sequence: CASSPEGGATEAFF.

The chain employs TRBV28 and TRBJ2-7; D possibly corresponds to TRBD2 (6 bases). This CDR3 contains 13 residues. Germline V CDR1 and CDR2: MDHEN, SYDVKM. Trimming shortened V by 4 bases and J by 0 bases, and 7 bases separated the two germline ends. DNA for the CDR3: TGTGCCAGCAGTTGGAGGGGCTCCTACGAGCAGTACTTC. It translates to CASSWRGSYEQYF.

The CDR3 DNA sequence: TGTGCCAGCACCCTCAGGACTAGCGGGAGGGTAACGCAGTATTTT. This gives the protein CASTLRTSGRVTQYF. This chain joins TRBV27 and TRBJ2-3; 15 positions match TRBD2. The germline V gene has CDR1 MNHEY and CDR2 SMNVEV (reference sequence). J was trimmed by 9 bases and V by 7 bases; bases with no gene match: 8. The CDR3 loop spans 15 amino acids.

The chain uses TRBV12-3 or TRBV12-4 and TRBJ1-1; D remains ambiguous. The CDR3 contains 11 residues. With 7 bases removed from V and 7 bases from J, the gap between germline ends came to 10 bases. In DNA form, the CDR3 reads TGTGCCAGCAAATCCCCTGTTGAAGCTTTCTTT. Protein: CASKSPVEAFF.

This clone came up a few times. The chain joins TRBV7-9 to TRBJ1-1, with D tentatively TRBD1 (6 bases). V lost 5 bases and J lost 4, with 14 bases in between. The V gene's germline CDR1 is SEHNR and CDR2 FQNEAQ (reference sequence). The length of the CDR3 is 14 residues. The CDR3 bases are TGTGCCAGCAGCCCAGGGGCCTTCCCCACTGAAGCTTTCTTT. Protein: CASSPGAFPTEAFF.

A single count supports this clone. V gene TRBV3-1 (or the pseudogene TRBV3-2) combines with J gene TRBJ2-2, with 8 bases identical to TRBD1. The CDR3 runs to 14 residues. Trimming took 2 bases from V and 6 from J; bases not matched to a gene: 2. CDR1 and CDR2 (germline): LGHDT, YNNKEL (reference sequence). The CDR3 sequence: CASSQSRGPGELFF. The CDR3, as DNA: TGTGCCAGCAGCCAATCCAGGGGGCCCGGGGAGCTGTTTTTT.

The V call is TRBV5-5, the J call TRBJ2-7; 9 bases are shared with TRBD2. This CDR3 spans 15 amino acids. Germline CDR1 is SGHKS and CDR2 is YYEKEE (reference sequence). Trimming removed 0 bases from V and 2 bases from J; junction bases left unmatched: 3. CDR3 amino acids: CASSLVAGATYEQYF. CDR3 DNA: TGTGCCAGCAGCTTGGTAGCGGGAGCCACCTACGAGCAGTACTTC.

The chain links TRBV10-3 to TRBJ2-2; 10 nucleotides match TRBD2. Germline loops: CDR1 ENHRY, CDR2 SYGVKD. Germline trimming cut 7 bases from V and 6 bases from J; bases unmatched to any gene: 2. The CDR3 covers 13 residues. The CDR3 loop reads CAITAGGPGELFF. The CDR3 DNA follows: TGTGCCATCACAGCGGGAGGGCCCGGGGAGCTGTTTTTT.

The rearrangement links TRBV7-2 to TRBJ1-3; 9 bases are shared with TRBD1. This CDR3 is 17 amino acids long. Germline V gene data show CDR1 as SGHTA and CDR2 as FQGNSA. After removal of 1 base from V and 3 bases from J, the junction contained 7 bases not matched to a gene. The CDR3 nucleotides are TGTGCCAGCAGCTTAGGTTCCACAGGGGGCCTTGGAAACACCATATATTTT. Its translation: CASSLGSTGGLGNTIYF.

The gene calls are TRBV18 and TRBJ1-6; D is ambiguous. Germline assignment: CDR1 KGHSH and CDR2 LQKENI. The CDR3 consists of 15 residues. Trimming took off 5 bases at V and 5 bases at J, with 13 bases between the two ends. The CDR3 sequence is CASSDGEADNSPLHF. Here the CDR3 DNA reads TGTGCCAGCTCAGACGGTGAGGCAGATAATTCACCCCTCCACTTT. The whole variable domain, filled in from reference TRBV18 and TRBJ1-6, reads NAGVMQNPRHLVRRRGQEARLRCSPMKGHSHVYWYRQLPEEGLKFMVYLQKENIIDESGMPKERFSAEFPKEGPSILRIQQVVRGDSAAYFCASSDGEADNSPLHFGNGTRLTVT.

The V and J genes are TRBV3-1 (or the pseudogene TRBV3-2) and TRBJ1-6; D might be TRBD1 (5 bases). V dropped 7 bases and J dropped 7 bases, with 20 bases sitting between them. The CDR3 consists of 16 residues. Germline V gene data show CDR1 as LGHDT and CDR2 as YNNKEL (reference sequence). CDR3 coding DNA: TGTGCCAGCAATGACGGGCCTCGGACATTCAATTCACCCCTCCACTTT. Its protein product is CASNDGPRTFNSPLHF.